A single T cell receptor beta chain is shown here with its context. As processed by the authors: From reference gene primer amplification, estimates of nucleated cell counts were derived. The data were produced by immunoSEQ multiplex PCR, yet TCRdb's version contains in-frame clones alone and is incomplete. The V and J calls and clone size come from that table; D and trimming were worked out from the DNA. The profile covers fewer than 200,000 clones, with approximately 89% appearing a single time and 2% to 3% taken by the ten largest. These data belong to a study of blood T cell repertoires in COVID-19. Across the study: Collection of acute and convalescent COVID-19 samples took place in the United States, Italy and Spain. T cells, B-cell-depleted T cells, or PBMCs supplied cDNA or gDNA.

The CDR3 has 15 amino acids. Trimming took 4 bases from V and 1 from J, leaving 11 bases between them. Germline-derived CDR1 and CDR2 are LGHDT and YNNKEL (reference sequence). V and J are TRBV3-1 (or the pseudogene TRBV3-2) and TRBJ2-1; D is undetermined. The sequenced sample consisted of peripheral blood. The source is a man aged 40-49 years with active or convalescent COVID-19. This CDR3 is CASSPDDGSYNEQFF. The CDR3 nucleotides are TGTGCCAGCAGCCCCGACGACGGGTCCTACAATGAGCAGTTCTTC.